This is a list of T cell receptor beta chains from one sample in a study of blood T cell repertoires in COVID-19. Assay used: immunoSEQ multiplex PCR; TCRdb lists only in-frame clones, some missing. The table lists about 98,000 clones, roughly 86% of them singletons. Material: peripheral blood. The source is a man aged 50 to 60 with acute or convalescent COVID-19. CDR3s include the opening cysteine and the closing phenylalanine or tryptophan. D genes are given only for firm matches. Only some rows state a clone size, as once, few, many or a class for expanded clones.

J gene: TRBJ1-3
clone size: -
V gene: TRBV19
D gene: -
CDR3 protein: CASTLSNRNTIYF
CDR3 DNA: TGTGCCAGTACTCTGAGCAACCGAAACACCATATATTTT

J gene: TRBJ2-7
clone size: -
V gene: TRBV12-3/TRBV12-4
D gene: -
CDR3 protein: CASSSGQGGEQYF
CDR3 DNA: TGTGCCAGCAGTTCCGGGCAGGGGGGCGAGCAGTACTTC

J gene: TRBJ2-1
clone size: -
V gene: TRBV7-9
D gene: TRBD2
CDR3 protein: CASSLGGLAGYNEQFF
CDR3 DNA: TGTGCCAGCAGCTTAGGAGGACTAGCGGGGTACAATGAGCAGTTCTTC

J gene: TRBJ1-2
clone size: once
V gene: TRBV29-1
D gene: -
CDR3 protein: CSVEKGFFGYTF
CDR3 DNA: TGCAGCGTTGAGAAGGGGTTTTTCGGCTACACCTTC

J gene: TRBJ1-1
clone size: -
V gene: TRBV18
D gene: -
CDR3 protein: CASSPILVADTEAFF
CDR3 DNA: TGTGCCAGCTCACCAATTTTGGTAGCGGACACTGAAGCTTTCTTT

J gene: TRBJ2-7
clone size: -
V gene: TRBV30
D gene: -
CDR3 protein: CAWISKRVYEQYF
CDR3 DNA: TGTGCCTGGATTTCCAAGCGGGTCTACGAGCAGTACTTC

J gene: TRBJ1-1
clone size: -
V gene: TRBV5-6
D gene: -
CDR3 protein: CASSLLPERGAFF
CDR3 DNA: TGTGCCAGCAGCTTGTTACCGGAGCGGGGAGCTTTCTTT

J gene: TRBJ2-7
clone size: few
V gene: TRBV29-1
D gene: TRBD2
CDR3 protein: CSVLAGPSYEQYF
CDR3 DNA: TGCAGCGTGCTAGCGGGTCCCTCCTACGAGCAGTACTTC

J gene: TRBJ1-5
clone size: -
V gene: TRBV19
D gene: TRBD1
CDR3 protein: CASSVLDRENQPQHF
CDR3 DNA: TGTGCCAGTAGTGTTTTGGACAGGGAGAATCAGCCCCAGCATTTT

J gene: TRBJ1-5
clone size: -
V gene: TRBV5-1
D gene: -
CDR3 protein: CASSPQGQSGPQHF
CDR3 DNA: TGCGCCAGCAGCCCCCAGGGCCAGAGTGGGCCCCAGCATTTT

J gene: TRBJ2-2
clone size: -
V gene: TRBV11-3
D gene: TRBD1
CDR3 protein: CASSLGQGAPSANTGELFF
CDR3 DNA: TGTGCCAGCAGCCTGGGACAGGGGGCTCCCTCGGCGAACACCGGGGAGCTGTTTTTT

J gene: TRBJ2-1
clone size: -
V gene: TRBV24-1
D gene: -
CDR3 protein: CATSDRMRGSYNEQFF
CDR3 DNA: TGTGCCACCAGTGACAGGATGAGAGGGTCCTACAATGAGCAGTTCTTC

J gene: TRBJ1-4
clone size: -
V gene: TRBV19
D gene: TRBD1
CDR3 protein: CASSTTQQGANEKLFF
CDR3 DNA: TGTGCCAGTAGTACTACCCAACAGGGGGCGAATGAAAAACTGTTTTTT

J gene: TRBJ2-2
clone size: -
V gene: TRBV11-3
D gene: -
CDR3 protein: CASSLEGAVTGELFF
CDR3 DNA: TGTGCCAGCAGCTTAGAGGGGGCGGTCACCGGGGAGCTGTTTTTT

J gene: TRBJ2-3
clone size: few
V gene: TRBV24-1
D gene: TRBD1
CDR3 protein: CATRGQGGDTQYF
CDR3 DNA: TGTGCCACCAGGGGACAGGGAGGAGATACGCAGTATTTT

J gene: TRBJ2-3
clone size: -
V gene: TRBV7-3
D gene: TRBD2
CDR3 protein: CASSLGTSDTDTQYF
CDR3 DNA: TGTGCCAGCAGCTTGGGGACTAGCGACACAGATACGCAGTATTTT

J gene: TRBJ2-2
clone size: -
V gene: TRBV7-9
D gene: -
CDR3 protein: CASSLAGGRTGELFF
CDR3 DNA: TGTGCCAGCAGCTTAGCGGGCGGGCGCACCGGGGAGCTGTTTTTT

J gene: TRBJ2-1
clone size: -
V gene: TRBV10-3
D gene: -
CDR3 protein: CATKGSDLGGNEQFF
CDR3 DNA: TGTGCCACCAAGGGGAGTGACCTCGGGGGCAATGAGCAGTTCTTC

J gene: TRBJ1-3
clone size: once
V gene: TRBV6-5
D gene: -
CDR3 protein: CASTRGAGGNTIYF
CDR3 DNA: TGTGCCAGCACGCGGGGGGCCGGTGGAAACACCATATATTTT

J gene: TRBJ2-1
clone size: -
V gene: TRBV15
D gene: TRBD2
CDR3 protein: CATSRKPLGLADNEQFF
CDR3 DNA: TGTGCCACCAGCAGAAAGCCCCTGGGGCTAGCGGACAATGAGCAGTTCTTC

J gene: TRBJ2-7
clone size: once
V gene: TRBV7-9
D gene: -
CDR3 protein: CASSLWPNSPEQYF
CDR3 DNA: TGTGCCAGCAGCTTATGGCCCAATTCTCCAGAGCAGTACTTC

J gene: TRBJ2-1
clone size: -
V gene: TRBV25-1
D gene: TRBD1
CDR3 protein: CASRRDRGPYNEQFF
CDR3 DNA: TGTGCCAGCAGGAGGGACAGGGGGCCCTACAATGAGCAGTTCTTC

J gene: TRBJ2-5
clone size: -
V gene: TRBV7-2
D gene: TRBD1
CDR3 protein: CASSRQGRQTQYF
CDR3 DNA: TGTGCCAGCAGCCGACAGGGTAGGCAGACCCAGTACTTC

J gene: TRBJ2-2
clone size: -
V gene: TRBV5-1
D gene: TRBD2
CDR3 protein: CASSPGTSGRNGELFF
CDR3 DNA: TGCGCCAGCAGCCCTGGGACTAGCGGGAGAAACGGGGAGCTGTTTTTT

J gene: TRBJ2-7
clone size: -
V gene: TRBV5-1
D gene: -
CDR3 protein: CASSSLASPYEQYF
CDR3 DNA: TGCGCCAGCAGCTCGCTAGCGTCCCCCTACGAGCAGTACTTC

J gene: TRBJ1-1
clone size: -
V gene: TRBV19
D gene: -
CDR3 protein: CASSIMGGGNTEAFF
CDR3 DNA: TGTGCCAGTAGTATAATGGGAGGGGGGAACACTGAAGCTTTCTTT

J gene: TRBJ2-2
clone size: once
V gene: TRBV29-1
D gene: -
CDR3 protein: CSVGLRGSNTGELFF
CDR3 DNA: TGCAGCGTTGGGTTACGGGGATCGAACACCGGGGAGCTGTTTTTT

J gene: TRBJ2-1
clone size: -
V gene: TRBV5-1
D gene: TRBD2
CDR3 protein: CASSLEPTSGYNEQFF
CDR3 DNA: TGCGCCAGCAGCTTGGAGCCCACTAGCGGTTACAATGAGCAGTTCTTC

J gene: TRBJ2-7
clone size: -
V gene: TRBV7-9
D gene: -
CDR3 protein: CASSSARYEQYF
CDR3 DNA: TGTGCCAGCAGCTCGGCCAGGTACGAGCAGTACTTC

J gene: TRBJ2-5
clone size: once
V gene: TRBV4-2
D gene: TRBD2
CDR3 protein: CASSQERTSGSETQYF
CDR3 DNA: TGTGCCAGCAGCCAAGAGAGGACTAGCGGGTCTGAGACCCAGTACTTC

J gene: TRBJ1-1
clone size: -
V gene: TRBV11-2
D gene: -
CDR3 protein: CASRTGLNTEAFF
CDR3 DNA: TGTGCCAGCAGGACTGGGTTGAACACTGAAGCTTTCTTT

J gene: TRBJ2-3
clone size: -
V gene: TRBV5-1
D gene: TRBD1
CDR3 protein: CASSPGDRGRVADTQYF
CDR3 DNA: TGCGCCAGCAGCCCAGGAGACAGGGGGCGAGTTGCAGATACGCAGTATTTT

J gene: TRBJ2-3
clone size: -
V gene: TRBV10-1
D gene: -
CDR3 protein: CASSHWGTSSTDTQYF
CDR3 DNA: TGCGCCAGCAGTCACTGGGGGACATCCAGCACAGATACGCAGTATTTT

J gene: TRBJ2-7
clone size: -
V gene: TRBV14
D gene: TRBD2
CDR3 protein: CASSQTAGVNYEQYF
CDR3 DNA: TGTGCCAGCAGCCAAACCGCGGGAGTGAATTACGAGCAGTACTTC

J gene: TRBJ1-1
clone size: -
V gene: TRBV11-2
D gene: TRBD1
CDR3 protein: CASSLAEAGTGVEAFF
CDR3 DNA: TGTGCCAGCAGCTTAGCAGAAGCCGGGACAGGGGTTGAAGCTTTCTTT